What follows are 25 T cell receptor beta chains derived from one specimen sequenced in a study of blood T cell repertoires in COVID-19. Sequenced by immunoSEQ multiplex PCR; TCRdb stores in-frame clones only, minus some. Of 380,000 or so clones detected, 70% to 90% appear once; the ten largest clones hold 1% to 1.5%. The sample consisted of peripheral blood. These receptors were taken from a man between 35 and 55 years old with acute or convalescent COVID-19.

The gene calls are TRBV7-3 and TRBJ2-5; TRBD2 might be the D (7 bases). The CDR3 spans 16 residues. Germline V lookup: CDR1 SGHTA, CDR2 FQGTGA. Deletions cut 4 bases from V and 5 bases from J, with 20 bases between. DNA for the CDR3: TGTGCCAGCAGCTCTCTCATCGGGGGGCCCTATGAGACCCAGTACTTC. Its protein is CASSSLIGGPYETQYF. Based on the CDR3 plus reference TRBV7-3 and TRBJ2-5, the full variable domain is GAGVSQTPSNKVTEKGKYVELRCDPISGHTALYWYRQSLGQGPEFLIYFQGTGAADDSGLPNDRFFAVRPEGSVSTLKIQRTERGDSAVYLCASSSLIGGPYETQYFGPGTRLLVL.

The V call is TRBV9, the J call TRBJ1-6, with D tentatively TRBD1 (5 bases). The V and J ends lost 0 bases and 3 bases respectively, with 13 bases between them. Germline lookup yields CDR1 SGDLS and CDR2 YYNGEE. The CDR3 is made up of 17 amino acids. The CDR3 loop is CASSVEARENYNSPLHF. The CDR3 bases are TGTGCCAGCAGCGTAGAGGCCAGGGAAAACTATAATTCACCCCTCCACTTT. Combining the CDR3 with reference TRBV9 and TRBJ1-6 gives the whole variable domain DSGVTQTPKHLITATGQRVTLRCSPRSGDLSVYWYQQSLDQGLQFLIQYYNGEERAKGNILERFSAQQFPDLHSELNLSSLELGDSALYFCASSVEARENYNSPLHFGNGTRLTVT.

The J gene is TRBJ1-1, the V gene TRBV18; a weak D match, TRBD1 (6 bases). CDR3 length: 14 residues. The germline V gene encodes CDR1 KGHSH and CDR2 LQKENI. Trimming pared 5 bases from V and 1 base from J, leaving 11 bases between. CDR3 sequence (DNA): TGTGCCAGCTCATCGGGACATACGAACACTGAAGCTTTCTTT. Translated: CASSSGHTNTEAFF.

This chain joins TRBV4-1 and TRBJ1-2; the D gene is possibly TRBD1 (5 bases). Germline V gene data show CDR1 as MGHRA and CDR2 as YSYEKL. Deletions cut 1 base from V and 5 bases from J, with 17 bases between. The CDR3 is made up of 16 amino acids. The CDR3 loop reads CASSQGWGVPLYGYTF. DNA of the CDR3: TGCGCCAGCAGCCAAGGATGGGGGGTGCCACTTTATGGCTACACCTTC.

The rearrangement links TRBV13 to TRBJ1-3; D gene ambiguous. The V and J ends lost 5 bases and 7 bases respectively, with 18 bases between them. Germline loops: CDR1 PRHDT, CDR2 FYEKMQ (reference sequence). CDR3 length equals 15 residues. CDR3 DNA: TGTGCCAGCAGCCGGACTGAGACTTCTAGGAACACCATATATTTT. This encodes CASSRTETSRNTIYF.

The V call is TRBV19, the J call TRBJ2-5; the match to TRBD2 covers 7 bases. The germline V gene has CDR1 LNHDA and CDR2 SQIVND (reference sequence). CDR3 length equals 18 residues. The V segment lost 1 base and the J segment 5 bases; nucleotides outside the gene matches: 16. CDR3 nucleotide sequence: TGTGCCAGTAGTATAGGGTTAACAGGATTAGCCGGGAGGGAGACCCAGTACTTC. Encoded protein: CASSIGLTGLAGRETQYF.

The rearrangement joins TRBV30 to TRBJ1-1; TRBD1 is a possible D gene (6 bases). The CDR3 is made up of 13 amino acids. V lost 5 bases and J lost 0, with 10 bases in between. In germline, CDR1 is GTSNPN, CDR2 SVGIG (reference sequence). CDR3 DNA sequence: TGTGCCTGGCAAGGACAGTTGAACACTGAAGCTTTCTTT. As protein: CAWQGQLNTEAFF.

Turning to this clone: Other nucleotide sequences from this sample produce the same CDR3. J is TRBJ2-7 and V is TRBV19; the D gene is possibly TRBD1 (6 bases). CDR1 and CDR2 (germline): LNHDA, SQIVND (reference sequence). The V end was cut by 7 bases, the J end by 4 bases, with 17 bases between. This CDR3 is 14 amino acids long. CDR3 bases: TGTGCCAGTACTCCGACAGGCGCATCTTACGAGCAGTACTTC. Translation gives CASTPTGASYEQYF.

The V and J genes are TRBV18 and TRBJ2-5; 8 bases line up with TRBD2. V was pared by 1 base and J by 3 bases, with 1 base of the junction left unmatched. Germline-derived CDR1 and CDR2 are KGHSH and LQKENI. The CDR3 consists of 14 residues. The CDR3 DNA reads TGTGCCAGCTCACCACTAGCGGGAAAAGAGACCCAGTACTTC. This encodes CASSPLAGKETQYF.

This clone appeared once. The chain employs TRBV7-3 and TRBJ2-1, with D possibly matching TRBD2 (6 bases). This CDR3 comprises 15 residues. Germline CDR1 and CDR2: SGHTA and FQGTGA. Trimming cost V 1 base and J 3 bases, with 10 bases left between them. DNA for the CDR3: TGTGCCAGCAGCTTAAGTCAGGGACTCTACAATGAGCAGTTCTTC. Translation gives CASSLSQGLYNEQFF.

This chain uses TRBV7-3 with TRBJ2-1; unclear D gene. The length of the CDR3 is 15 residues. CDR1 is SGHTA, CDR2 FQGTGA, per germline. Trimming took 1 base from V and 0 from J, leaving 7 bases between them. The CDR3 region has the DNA TGTGCCAGCAGCTTAAGGCGGAGCTCCTACAATGAGCAGTTCTTC. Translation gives CASSLRRSSYNEQFF.

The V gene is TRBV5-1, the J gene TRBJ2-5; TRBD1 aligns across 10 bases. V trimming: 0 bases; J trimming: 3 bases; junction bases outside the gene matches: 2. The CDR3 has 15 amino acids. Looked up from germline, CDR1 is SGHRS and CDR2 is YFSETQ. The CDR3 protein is CASSLVGQGEETQYF. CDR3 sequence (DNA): TGCGCCAGCAGCTTGGTCGGACAGGGGGAAGAGACCCAGTACTTC. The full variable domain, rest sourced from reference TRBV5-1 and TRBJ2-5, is KAGVTQTPRYLIKTRGQQVTLSCSPISGHRSVSWYQQTPGQGLQFLFEYFSETQRNKGNFPGRFSGRQFSNSRSEMNVSTLELGDSALYLCASSLVGQGEETQYFGPGTRLLVL.

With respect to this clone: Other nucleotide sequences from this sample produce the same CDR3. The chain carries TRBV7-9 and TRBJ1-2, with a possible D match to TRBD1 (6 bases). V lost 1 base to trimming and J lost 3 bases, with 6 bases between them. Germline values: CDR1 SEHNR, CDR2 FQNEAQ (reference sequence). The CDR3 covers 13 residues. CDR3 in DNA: TGTGCCAGCAGCTTAGGGACAGACTATGGCTACACCTTC. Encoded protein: CASSLGTDYGYTF.

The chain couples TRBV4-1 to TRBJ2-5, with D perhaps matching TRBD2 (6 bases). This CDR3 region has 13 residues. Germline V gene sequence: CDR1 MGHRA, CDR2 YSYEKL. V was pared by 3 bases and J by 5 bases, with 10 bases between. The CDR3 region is CASSQGRLETQYF. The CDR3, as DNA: TGCGCCAGCAGCCAGGGGAGGCTTGAGACCCAGTACTTC.

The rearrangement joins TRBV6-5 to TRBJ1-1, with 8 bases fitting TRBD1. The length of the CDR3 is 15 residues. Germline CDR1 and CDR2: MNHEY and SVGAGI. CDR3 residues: CAKLAGQAPDTEAFF. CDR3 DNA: TGTGCGAAGCTGGCGGGACAGGCCCCGGACACTGAAGCTTTCTTT.

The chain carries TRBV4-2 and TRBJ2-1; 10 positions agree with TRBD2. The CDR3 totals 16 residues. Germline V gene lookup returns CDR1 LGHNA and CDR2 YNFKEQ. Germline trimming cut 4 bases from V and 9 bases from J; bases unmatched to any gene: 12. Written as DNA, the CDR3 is TGTGCCAGCAGCCTAGACGCTAGCGGGAGTATTGGTGAGCAGTTCTTC. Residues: CASSLDASGSIGEQFF.

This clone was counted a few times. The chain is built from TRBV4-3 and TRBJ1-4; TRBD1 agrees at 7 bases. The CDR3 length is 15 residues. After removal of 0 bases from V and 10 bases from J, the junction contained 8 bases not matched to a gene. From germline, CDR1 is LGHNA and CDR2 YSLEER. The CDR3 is CASSQEGTAEGKLFF. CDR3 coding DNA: TGCGCCAGCAGCCAAGAGGGGACAGCTGAGGGAAAACTGTTTTTT.

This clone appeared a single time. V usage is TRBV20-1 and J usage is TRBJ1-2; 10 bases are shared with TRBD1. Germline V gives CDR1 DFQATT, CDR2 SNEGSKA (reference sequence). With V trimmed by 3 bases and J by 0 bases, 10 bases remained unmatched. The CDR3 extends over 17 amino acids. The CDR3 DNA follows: TGCAGTGCTAGTTGGGGACAGGGGATTCAATCTAACTATGGCTACACCTTC. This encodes CSASWGQGIQSNYGYTF.

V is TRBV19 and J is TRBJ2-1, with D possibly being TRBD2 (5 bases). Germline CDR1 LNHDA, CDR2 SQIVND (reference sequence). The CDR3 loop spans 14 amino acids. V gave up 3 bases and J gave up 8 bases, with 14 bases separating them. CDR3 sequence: CASSIGSLVYEQFF. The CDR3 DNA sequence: TGTGCCAGTAGTATTGGGAGTTTGGTGTATGAGCAGTTCTTC.

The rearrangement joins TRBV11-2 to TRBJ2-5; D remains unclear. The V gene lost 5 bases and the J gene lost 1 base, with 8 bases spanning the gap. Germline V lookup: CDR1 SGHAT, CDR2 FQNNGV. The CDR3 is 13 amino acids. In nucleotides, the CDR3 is TGTGCCAGCAGCCGCAGTGTCCAAGAGACCCAGTACTTC. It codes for CASSRSVQETQYF.

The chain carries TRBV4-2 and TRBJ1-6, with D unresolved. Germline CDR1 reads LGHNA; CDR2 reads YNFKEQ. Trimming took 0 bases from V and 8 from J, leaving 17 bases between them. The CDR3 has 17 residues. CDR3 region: CASSQDFSLQVDSPLHF. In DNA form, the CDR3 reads TGTGCCAGCAGCCAAGATTTCTCCCTCCAGGTGGATTCACCCCTCCACTTT.

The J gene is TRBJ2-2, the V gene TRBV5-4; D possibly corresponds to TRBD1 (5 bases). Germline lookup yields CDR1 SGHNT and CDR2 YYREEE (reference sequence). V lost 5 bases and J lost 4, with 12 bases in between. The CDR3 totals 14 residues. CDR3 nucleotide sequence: TGTGCCAGCAGATCATATCAGGGCACCGGGGAGCTGTTTTTT. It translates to CASRSYQGTGELFF.

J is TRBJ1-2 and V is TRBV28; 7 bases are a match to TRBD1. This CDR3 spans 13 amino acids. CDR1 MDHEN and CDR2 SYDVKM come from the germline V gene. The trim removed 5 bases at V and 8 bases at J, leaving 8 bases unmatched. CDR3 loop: CASSSHAGGGYTF. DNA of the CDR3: TGTGCCAGCAGTAGCCACGCAGGGGGGGGCTACACCTTC.

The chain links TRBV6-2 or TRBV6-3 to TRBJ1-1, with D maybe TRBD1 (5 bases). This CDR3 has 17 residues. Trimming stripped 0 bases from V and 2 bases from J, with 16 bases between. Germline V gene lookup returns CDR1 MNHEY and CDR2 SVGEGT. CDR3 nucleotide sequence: TGTGCCAGCAGTTACTCAGGAGGGGCGCGGAAAAACACTGAAGCTTTCTTT. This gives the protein CASSYSGGARKNTEAFF.

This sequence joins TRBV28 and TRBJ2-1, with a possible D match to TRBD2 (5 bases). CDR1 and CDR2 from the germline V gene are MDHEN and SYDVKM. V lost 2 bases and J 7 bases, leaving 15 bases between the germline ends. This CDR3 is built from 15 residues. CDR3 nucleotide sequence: TGTGCCAGCAGTTTAGAGCGGTCCTCTACTAATGAGCAGTTCTTC. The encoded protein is CASSLERSSTNEQFF.